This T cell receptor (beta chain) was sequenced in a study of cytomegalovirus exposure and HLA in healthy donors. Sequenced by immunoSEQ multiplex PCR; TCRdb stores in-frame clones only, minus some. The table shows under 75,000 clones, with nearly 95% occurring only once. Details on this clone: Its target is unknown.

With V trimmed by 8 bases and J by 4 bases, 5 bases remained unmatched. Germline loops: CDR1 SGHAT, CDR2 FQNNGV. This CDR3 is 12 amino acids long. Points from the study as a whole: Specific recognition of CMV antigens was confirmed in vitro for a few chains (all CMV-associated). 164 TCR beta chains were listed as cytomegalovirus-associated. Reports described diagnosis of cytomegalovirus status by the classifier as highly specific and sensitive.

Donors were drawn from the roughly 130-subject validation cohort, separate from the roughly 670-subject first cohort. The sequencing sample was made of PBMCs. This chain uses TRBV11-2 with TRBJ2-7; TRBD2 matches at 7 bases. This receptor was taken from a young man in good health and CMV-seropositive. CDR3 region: CASGLGIYEQYF. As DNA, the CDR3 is TGTGCCAGCGGACTAGGTATATACGAGCAGTACTTC.